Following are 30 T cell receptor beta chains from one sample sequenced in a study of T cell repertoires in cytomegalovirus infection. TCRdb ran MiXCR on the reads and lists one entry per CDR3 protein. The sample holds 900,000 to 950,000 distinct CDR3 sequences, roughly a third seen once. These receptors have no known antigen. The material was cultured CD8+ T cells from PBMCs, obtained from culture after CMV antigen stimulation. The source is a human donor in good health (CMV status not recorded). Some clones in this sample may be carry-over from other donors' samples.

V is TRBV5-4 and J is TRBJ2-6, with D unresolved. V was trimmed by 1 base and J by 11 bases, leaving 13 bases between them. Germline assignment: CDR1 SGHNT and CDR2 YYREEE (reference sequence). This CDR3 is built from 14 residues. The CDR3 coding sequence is TGTGCCAGCAGCTTGTATAAGCCGGTCTACGTCCTGACTTTC. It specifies CASSLYKPVYVLTF.

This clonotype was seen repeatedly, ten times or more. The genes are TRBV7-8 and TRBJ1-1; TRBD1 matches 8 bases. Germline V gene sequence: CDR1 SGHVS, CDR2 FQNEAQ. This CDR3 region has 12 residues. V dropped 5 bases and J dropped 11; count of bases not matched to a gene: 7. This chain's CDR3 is CASSLKDRDAFF. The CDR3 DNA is TGTGCCAGCAGCCTAAAGGACAGGGACGCTTTCTTT.

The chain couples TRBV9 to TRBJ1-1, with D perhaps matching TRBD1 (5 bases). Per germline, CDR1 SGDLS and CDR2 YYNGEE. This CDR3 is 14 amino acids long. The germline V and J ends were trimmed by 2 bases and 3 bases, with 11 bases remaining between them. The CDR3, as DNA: TGTGCCAGCAGCGTCGGGGGATCGGACACTGAAGCTTTCTTT. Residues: CASSVGGSDTEAFF.

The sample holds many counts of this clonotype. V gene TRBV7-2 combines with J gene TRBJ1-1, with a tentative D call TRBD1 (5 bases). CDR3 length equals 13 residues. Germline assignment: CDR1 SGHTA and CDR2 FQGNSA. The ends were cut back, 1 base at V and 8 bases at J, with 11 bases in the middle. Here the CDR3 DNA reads TGTGCCAGCAGCTTAGGTGGGGGACGGGAAGCTTTCTTT. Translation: CASSLGGGREAFF.

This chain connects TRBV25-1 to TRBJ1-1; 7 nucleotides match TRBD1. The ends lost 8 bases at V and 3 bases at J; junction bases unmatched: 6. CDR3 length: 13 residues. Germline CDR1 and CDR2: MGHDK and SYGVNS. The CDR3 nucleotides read TGTGCCAGCGGGGAAACAGGGGACACTGAAGCTTTCTTT. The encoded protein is CASGETGDTEAFF.

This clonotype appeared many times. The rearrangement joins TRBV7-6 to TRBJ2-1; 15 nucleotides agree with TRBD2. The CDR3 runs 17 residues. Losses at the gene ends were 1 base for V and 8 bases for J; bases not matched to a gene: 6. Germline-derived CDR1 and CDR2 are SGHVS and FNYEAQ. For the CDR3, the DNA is TGTGCCAGCAGCTTAGTCCCGGGACTAGCGGGGGGAGATGAGCAGTTCTTC. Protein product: CASSLVPGLAGGDEQFF. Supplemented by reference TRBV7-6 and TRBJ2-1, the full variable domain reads GAGVSQSPRYKVTKRGQDVALRCDPISGHVSLYWYRQALGQGPEFLTYFNYEAQQDKSGLPNDRFSAERPEGSISTLTIQRTEQRDSAMYRCASSLVPGLAGGDEQFFGPGTRLTVL.

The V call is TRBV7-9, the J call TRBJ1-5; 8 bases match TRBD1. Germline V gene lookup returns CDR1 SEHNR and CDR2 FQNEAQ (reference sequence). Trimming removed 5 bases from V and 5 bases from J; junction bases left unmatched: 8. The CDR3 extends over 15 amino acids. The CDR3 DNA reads TGTGCCAGCAGCCAGACAGGGGATTGGGATCAGCCCCAGCATTTT. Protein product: CASSQTGDWDQPQHF.

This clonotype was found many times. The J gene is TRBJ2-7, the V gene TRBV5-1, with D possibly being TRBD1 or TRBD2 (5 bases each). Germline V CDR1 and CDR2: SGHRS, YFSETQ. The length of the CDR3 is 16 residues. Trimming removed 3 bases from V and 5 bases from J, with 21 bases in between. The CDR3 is CASSSQMAGTVDEQYF. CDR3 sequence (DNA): TGCGCCAGCAGCTCCCAGATGGCAGGGACGGTTGACGAGCAGTACTTC. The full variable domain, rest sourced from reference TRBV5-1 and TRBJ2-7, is KAGVTQTPRYLIKTRGQQVTLSCSPISGHRSVSWYQQTPGQGLQFLFEYFSETQRNKGNFPGRFSGRQFSNSRSEMNVSTLELGDSALYLCASSSQMAGTVDEQYFGPGTRLTVT.

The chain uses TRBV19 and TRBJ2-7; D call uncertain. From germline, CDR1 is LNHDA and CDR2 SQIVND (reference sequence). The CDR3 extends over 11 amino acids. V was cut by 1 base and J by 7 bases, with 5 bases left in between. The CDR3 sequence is CASSIVHEQYV. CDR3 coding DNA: TGTGCCAGTAGTATAGTCCATGAGCAGTACGTC.

This CDR3 is CATQPTSSYTF. For the CDR3, the DNA is TGTGCCACCCAGCCCACCTCTAGCTACACCTTC. The gene calls are TRBV9 and TRBJ1-2; D not certain. The CDR3 length is 11 residues. Germline loops: CDR1 SGDLS, CDR2 YYNGEE. V was cut by 9 bases and J by 9 bases, with 15 bases left in between.

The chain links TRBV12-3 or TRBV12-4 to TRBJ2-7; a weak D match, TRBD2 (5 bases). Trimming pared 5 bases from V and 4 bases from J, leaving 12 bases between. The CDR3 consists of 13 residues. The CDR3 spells CASSPLPGYEQYF. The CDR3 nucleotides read TGTGCCAGCAGTCCCCTCCCGGGATACGAGCAGTACTTC.

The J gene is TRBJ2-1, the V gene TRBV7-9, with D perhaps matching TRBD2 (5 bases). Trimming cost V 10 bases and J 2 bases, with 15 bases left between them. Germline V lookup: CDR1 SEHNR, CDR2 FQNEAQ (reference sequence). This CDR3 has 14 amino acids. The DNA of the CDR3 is TGTGCCACCCTAATCCGGGGTACCTACAATGAGCAGTTCTTC. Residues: CATLIRGTYNEQFF.

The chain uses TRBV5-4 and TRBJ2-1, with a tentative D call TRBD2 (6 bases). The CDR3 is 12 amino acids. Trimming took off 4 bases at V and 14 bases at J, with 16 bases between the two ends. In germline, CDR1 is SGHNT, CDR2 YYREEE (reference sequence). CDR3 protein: CASSEMGDSKFF. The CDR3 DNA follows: TGTGCCAGCAGCGAAATGGGGGACTCAAAGTTCTTC.

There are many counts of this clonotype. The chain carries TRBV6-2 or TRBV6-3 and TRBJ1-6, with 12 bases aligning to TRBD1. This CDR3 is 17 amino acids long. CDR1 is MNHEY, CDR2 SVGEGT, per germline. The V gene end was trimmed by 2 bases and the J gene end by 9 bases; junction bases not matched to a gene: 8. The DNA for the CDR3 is TGTGCCAGCAGTTACGGTCCGGGACAGGGGGCTTTTTCACCCCTCCACTTT. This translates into CASSYGPGQGAFSPLHF.

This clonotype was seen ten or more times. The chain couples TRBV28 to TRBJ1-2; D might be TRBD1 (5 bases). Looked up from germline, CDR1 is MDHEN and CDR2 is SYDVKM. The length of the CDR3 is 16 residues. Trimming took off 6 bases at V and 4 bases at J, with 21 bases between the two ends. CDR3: CASSPFEGFESYGYTF. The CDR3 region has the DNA TGTGCCAGCAGCCCATTCGAGGGGTTTGAGTCCTATGGCTACACCTTC.

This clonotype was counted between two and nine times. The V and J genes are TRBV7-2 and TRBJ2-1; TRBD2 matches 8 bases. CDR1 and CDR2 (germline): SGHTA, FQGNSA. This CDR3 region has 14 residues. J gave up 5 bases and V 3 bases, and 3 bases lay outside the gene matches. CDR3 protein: CASSFGGENNEQFF. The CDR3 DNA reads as TGTGCCAGCAGCTTCGGGGGGGAAAACAATGAGCAGTTCTTC.

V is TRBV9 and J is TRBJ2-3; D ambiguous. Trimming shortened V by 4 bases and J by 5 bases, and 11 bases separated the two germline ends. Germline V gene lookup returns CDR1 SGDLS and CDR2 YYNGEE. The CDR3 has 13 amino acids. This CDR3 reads CASSPAPGDTQYF. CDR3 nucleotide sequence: TGTGCCAGCAGCCCCGCTCCGGGAGATACGCAGTATTTT. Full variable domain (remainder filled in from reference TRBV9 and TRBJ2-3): DSGVTQTPKHLITATGQRVTLRCSPRSGDLSVYWYQQSLDQGLQFLIQYYNGEERAKGNILERFSAQQFPDLHSELNLSSLELGDSALYFCASSPAPGDTQYFGPGTRLTVL.

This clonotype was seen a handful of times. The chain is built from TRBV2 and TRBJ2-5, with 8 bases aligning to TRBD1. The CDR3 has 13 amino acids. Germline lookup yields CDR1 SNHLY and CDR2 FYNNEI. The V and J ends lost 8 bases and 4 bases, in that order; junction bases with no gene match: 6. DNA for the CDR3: TGTGCCAGCCTAGGACAGGGACCAGAGACCCAGTACTTC. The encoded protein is CASLGQGPETQYF.

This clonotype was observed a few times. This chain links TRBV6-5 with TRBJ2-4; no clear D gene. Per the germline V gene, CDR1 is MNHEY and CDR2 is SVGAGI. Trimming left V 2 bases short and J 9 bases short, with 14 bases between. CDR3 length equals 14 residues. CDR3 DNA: TGTGCCAGCAGTTACAATGGTCAACCCCGCATTCAGTACTTC. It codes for CASSYNGQPRIQYF.

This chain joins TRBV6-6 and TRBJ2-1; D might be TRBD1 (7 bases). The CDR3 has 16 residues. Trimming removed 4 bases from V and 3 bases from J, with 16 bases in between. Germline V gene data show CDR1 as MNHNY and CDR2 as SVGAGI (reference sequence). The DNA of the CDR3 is TGTGCCAGCAGTTCAACCGACAGGGAGGTCTACAATGAGCAGTTCTTC. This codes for CASSSTDREVYNEQFF.

The CDR3 DNA reads as TGTGCCAGCAGCCAAGAGTTGGTTGGAGCGGGGGGGCGTGTTGAGCAGTTCTTC. Residues: CASSQELVGAGGRVEQFF. The chain links TRBV3-1 to TRBJ2-1; TRBD2 agrees at 10 bases. This CDR3 has 18 residues. The junction had 14 bases not matched to a gene; V was cut back by 0 bases and J by 9 bases. Germline CDR1 LGHDT, CDR2 YNNKEL (reference sequence).

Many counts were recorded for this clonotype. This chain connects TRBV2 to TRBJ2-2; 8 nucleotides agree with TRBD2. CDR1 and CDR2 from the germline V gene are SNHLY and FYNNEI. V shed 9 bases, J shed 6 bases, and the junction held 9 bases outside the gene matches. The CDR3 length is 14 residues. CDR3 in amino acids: CASSGGPESGELFF. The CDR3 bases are TGTGCCAGTTCGGGGGGGCCTGAATCCGGGGAGCTGTTTTTT.

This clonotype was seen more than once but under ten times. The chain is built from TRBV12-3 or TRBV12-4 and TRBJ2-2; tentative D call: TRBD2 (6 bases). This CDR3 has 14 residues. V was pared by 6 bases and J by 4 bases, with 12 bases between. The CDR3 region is CASRLLGGTGELFF. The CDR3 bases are TGTGCCAGCAGGCTTTTGGGGGGCACCGGGGAGCTGTTTTTT.

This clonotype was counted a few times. This chain's CDR3 is CASSYRDRRSGRDEQFF. The CDR3, as DNA: TGTGCCAGCAGTTATAGGGACAGGCGAAGCGGTAGAGATGAGCAGTTCTTC. The genes are TRBV6-2 or TRBV6-3 and TRBJ2-1, with 8 bases identical to TRBD1. The CDR3 has 17 residues. Germline assignment: CDR1 MNHEY and CDR2 SVGEGT. V was pared by 3 bases and J by 8 bases, with 15 bases of the junction left unmatched.

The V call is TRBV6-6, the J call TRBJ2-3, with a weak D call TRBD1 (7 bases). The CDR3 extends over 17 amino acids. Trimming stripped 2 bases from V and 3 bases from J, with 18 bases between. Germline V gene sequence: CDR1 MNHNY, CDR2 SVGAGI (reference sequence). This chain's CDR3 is CASSYPPWRGQTDTQYF. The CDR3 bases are TGTGCCAGCAGTTACCCGCCCTGGAGGGGGCAAACAGATACGCAGTATTTT.

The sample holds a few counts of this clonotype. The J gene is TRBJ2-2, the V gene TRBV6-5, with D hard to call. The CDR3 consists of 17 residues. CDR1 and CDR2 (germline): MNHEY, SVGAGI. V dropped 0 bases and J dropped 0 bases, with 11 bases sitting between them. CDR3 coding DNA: TGTGCCAGCAGTTACTCGCCCGGATCTTCGAACACCGGGGAGCTGTTTTTT. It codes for CASSYSPGSSNTGELFF.

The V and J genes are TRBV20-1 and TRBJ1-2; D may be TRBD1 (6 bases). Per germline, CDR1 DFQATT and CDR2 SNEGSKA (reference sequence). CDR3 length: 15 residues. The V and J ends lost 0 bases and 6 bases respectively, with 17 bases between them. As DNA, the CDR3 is TGCAGTGCTAGAGATTTAGGGACAACTGATCATGGCTACACCTTC. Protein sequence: CSARDLGTTDHGYTF.

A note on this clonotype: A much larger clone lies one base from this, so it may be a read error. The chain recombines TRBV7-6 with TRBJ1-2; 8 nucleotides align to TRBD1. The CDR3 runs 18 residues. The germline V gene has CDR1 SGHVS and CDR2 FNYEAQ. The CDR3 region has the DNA TGTGCCAACAGCCCCAGAAGGGCAGGGGGCGTTAATCACTATGGCTACACCTTC. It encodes CANSPRRAGGVNHYGYTF.

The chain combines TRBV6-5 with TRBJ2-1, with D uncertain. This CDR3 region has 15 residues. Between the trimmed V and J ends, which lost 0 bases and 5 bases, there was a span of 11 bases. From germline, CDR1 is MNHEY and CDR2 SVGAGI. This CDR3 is CASSYSLQLNNEQFF. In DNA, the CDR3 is TGTGCCAGCAGTTACTCGTTACAGTTAAACAATGAGCAGTTCTTC.

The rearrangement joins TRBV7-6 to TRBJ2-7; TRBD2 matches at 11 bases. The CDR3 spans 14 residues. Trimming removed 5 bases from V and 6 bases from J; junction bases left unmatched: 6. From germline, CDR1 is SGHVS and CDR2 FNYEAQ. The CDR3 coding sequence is TGTGCCAGCAGCGAACGACTAGCGGGGCCCGAGCAGTACTTC. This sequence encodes CASSERLAGPEQYF.